Following are 9 T cell receptor beta chains from one sample sequenced in a study of graft-versus-host responses after intestinal transplantation. The method was immunoSEQ multiplex PCR; TCRdb's version includes in-frame clones alone and lacks a portion of them. The table includes some 43,000 clones, over 85% detected once. The sample in question was PBMCs, obtained about 350 days after intestinal transplant. Source of these receptors: a human patient who received an intestinal transplant, so some T cells may come from the graft donor.

The gene calls are TRBV6-6 and TRBJ1-1; D is possibly TRBD1 (6 bases). This CDR3 region has 13 residues. Per germline, CDR1 MNHNY and CDR2 SVGAGI (reference sequence). V was trimmed by 7 bases and J by 1 base, leaving 10 bases between them. The CDR3: CASIKQGNTEAFF. The CDR3, as DNA: TGTGCCAGCATCAAACAGGGGAACACTGAAGCTTTCTTT.

J is TRBJ2-6 and V is TRBV5-1, with D possibly being TRBD1 or TRBD2 (5 bases each). V was cut by 4 bases and J by 4 bases, with 12 bases left in between. This CDR3 contains 15 residues. Germline CDR1 is SGHRS and CDR2 is YFSETQ. For the CDR3, the DNA is TGCGCCAGCAGCCCCGAGGGGCCCGGGGCCAACGTCCTGACTTTC. Protein: CASSPEGPGANVLTF.

The V call is TRBV15, the J call TRBJ2-6, with D perhaps matching TRBD1 (6 bases). The CDR3 covers 16 residues. V shed 3 bases and J shed 4 bases, with 13 bases lying between them. Per germline, CDR1 LNHNV and CDR2 YYDKDF (reference sequence). The CDR3 region is CATSSNRVVGANVLTF. The CDR3 bases are TGTGCCACCAGCAGCAACAGGGTAGTCGGGGCCAACGTCCTGACTTTC.

V usage is TRBV20-1 and J usage is TRBJ2-7; no definite D call. There are 11 residues in the CDR3. V shed 6 bases and J shed 1 base, with 7 bases lying between them. Germline V CDR1 and CDR2: DFQATT, SNEGSKA (reference sequence). CDR3: CSAVGSYEQYF. The CDR3, as DNA: TGCAGTGCCGTGGGGTCCTACGAGCAGTACTTC.

The chain combines TRBV2 with TRBJ2-1; 10 bases match TRBD2. Losses at the gene ends were 8 bases for V and 3 bases for J; bases not matched to a gene: 7. The CDR3 length is 15 residues. Germline V gives CDR1 SNHLY, CDR2 FYNNEI. This chain's CDR3 is CASEAGTSDYNEQFF. In nucleotides, the CDR3 is TGTGCCAGCGAAGCTGGGACTAGCGACTACAATGAGCAGTTCTTC.

The chain is built from TRBV18 and TRBJ1-1, with D hard to call. V was pared by 0 bases and J by 1 base, with 6 bases between. Germline V CDR1 and CDR2: KGHSH, LQKENI. The CDR3 extends over 14 amino acids. The DNA for the CDR3 is TGTGCCAGCTCACCACCTAGCGAGAACACTGAAGCTTTCTTT. Protein sequence: CASSPPSENTEAFF. Looking up the rest from reference TRBV18 and TRBJ1-1 gives the full variable domain: NAGVMQNPRHLVRRRGQEARLRCSPMKGHSHVYWYRQLPEEGLKFMVYLQKENIIDESGMPKERFSAEFPKEGPSILRIQQVVRGDSAAYFCASSPPSENTEAFFGQGTRLTVV.

This sequence joins TRBV27 and TRBJ2-7, with D perhaps matching TRBD1 (6 bases). The CDR3 extends over 16 amino acids. The germline V gene has CDR1 MNHEY and CDR2 SMNVEV (reference sequence). Trimming stripped 5 bases from V and 6 bases from J, with 23 bases between. CDR3 DNA: TGTGCCAGCAGTCTAAATAAGGGGGACAAGTGGGTCGAGCAGTACTTC. Its translation is CASSLNKGDKWVEQYF.

The chain carries TRBV2 and TRBJ1-2; the match to TRBD1 covers 9 bases. This CDR3 region has 14 residues. The trim removed 7 bases at V and 4 bases at J, leaving 7 bases unmatched. Germline V gives CDR1 SNHLY, CDR2 FYNNEI. The CDR3 here is CASIWTGDVYGYTF. In DNA, the CDR3 is TGTGCCAGCATTTGGACAGGGGATGTCTATGGCTACACCTTC.

The gene calls are TRBV30 and TRBJ2-1; no clear D. The CDR3 consists of 14 residues. Trimming shortened V by 2 bases and J by 10 bases, and 18 bases separated the two germline ends. From germline, CDR1 is GTSNPN and CDR2 SVGIG (reference sequence). The CDR3 region is CAWSLPVPILEQFF. The DNA for the CDR3 is TGTGCCTGGAGTCTACCAGTCCCAATCCTCGAGCAGTTCTTC. The variable domain in full, completed from reference TRBV30 and TRBJ2-1, reads SQTIHQWPATLVQPVGSPLSLECTVEGTSNPNLYWYRQAAGRGLQLLFYSVGIGQISSEVPQNLSASRPQDRQFILSSKKLLLSDSGFYLCAWSLPVPILEQFFGPGTRLTVL.